This T cell receptor (beta chain) emerged from a study of CD8 T cells in ankylosing spondylitis. Regarding the study as a whole: A TCR beta motif made of several highly homologous variants seemed typical of ankylosing spondylitis blood.

A note on this clonotype: The antigen remains undetermined.

CDR1 and CDR2 from the germline V gene are SGHRS and YFSETQ. The CDR3 runs 15 residues. The V gene lost 0 bases and the J gene lost 1 base, with 10 bases spanning the gap. One entry per CDR3 protein results from TCRdb running MiXCR on the 5' RACE reads. Seen here are 800,000 to 900,000 distinct CDR3 sequences, approximately 12% observed once, and the top ten hold 0.45% to 0.6%. The sample was blood, either unsorted or a sorted T cell fraction (not recorded which). The origin of this receptor is a male donor with ankylosing spondylitis. The V and J genes are TRBV5-1 and TRBJ2-5; D not certain. The CDR3 DNA sequence: TGCGCCAGCAGCTTGGTTACGCCTTCCCAAGAGACCCAGTACTTC. Translating it yields CASSLVTPSQETQYF.